The clone carrying this T cell receptor (beta chain) showed up just a few times. Its antigen is undetermined. The sample originates from a study of cytomegalovirus exposure and HLA in healthy donors. Both 60 Vbeta primers and 13 Jbeta primers went into the PCR. The table came from immunoSEQ multiplex PCR; TCRdb's copy has only in-frame clones and leaves some out. The sample yields hundreds of thousands of clones, 72% seen once. Study-level findings and limits: Presence/absence analyses rested on an assumption that sequencing depth was roughly uniform across donors.

Trimming stripped 1 base from V and 0 bases from J, with 16 bases between. Germline V gene sequence: CDR1 KGHSH, CDR2 LQKENI. The CDR3 runs 17 residues. The sequence came from a female donor in good health and CMV-seronegative. The sample comprised PBMCs. The chain uses TRBV18 and TRBJ2-7; possible D gene TRBD2, 6 bases. The CDR3 bases are TGTGCCAGCTCACCACAGCCCCTTAGCGGAAGCTCCTACGAGCAGTACTTC. Amino acid sequence: CASSPQPLSGSSYEQYF.